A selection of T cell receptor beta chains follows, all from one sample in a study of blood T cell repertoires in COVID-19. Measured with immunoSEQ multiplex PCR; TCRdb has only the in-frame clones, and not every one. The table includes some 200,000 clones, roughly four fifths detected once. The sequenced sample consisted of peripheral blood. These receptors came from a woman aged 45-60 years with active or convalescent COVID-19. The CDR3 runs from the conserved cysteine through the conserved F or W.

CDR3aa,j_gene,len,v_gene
CASSYASGSYEQYF,TRBJ2-7,14,TRBV6-5
CASSSLGTSGFREQYF,TRBJ2-7,16,TRBV9
CTSSQSPNQARGNQPQHF,TRBJ1-5,18,TRBV1
CASSVNTGVTGELFF,TRBJ2-2,15,TRBV9
CASSSDGLVTDTQYF,TRBJ2-3,15,TRBV7-2
CASSAHLANTDTQYF,TRBJ2-3,15,TRBV9
CASSSSFFGRQKEKLFF,TRBJ1-4,17,TRBV28
CASTTLREGTFF,TRBJ1-1,12,TRBV19
CASSQEWGERAPYGYTF,TRBJ1-2,17,TRBV4-1
CATTATGTPKNIQYF,TRBJ2-4,15,TRBV6-5
CATRGSGGRTEAFF,TRBJ1-1,14,TRBV24-1
CASNLLAGGAGELFF,TRBJ2-2,15,TRBV5-6
CASTRTSGRMGELFF,TRBJ2-2,15,TRBV9
CAISLTDPKENTGELFF,TRBJ2-2,17,TRBV10-3
CASSSYTEAFF,TRBJ1-1,11,TRBV7-9
CASSPSGGRTDTQYF,TRBJ2-3,15,TRBV5-4
CASTGNSEQYF,TRBJ2-7,11,TRBV6-6
CACVSSQTRTYEQYF,TRBJ2-7,15,TRBV28